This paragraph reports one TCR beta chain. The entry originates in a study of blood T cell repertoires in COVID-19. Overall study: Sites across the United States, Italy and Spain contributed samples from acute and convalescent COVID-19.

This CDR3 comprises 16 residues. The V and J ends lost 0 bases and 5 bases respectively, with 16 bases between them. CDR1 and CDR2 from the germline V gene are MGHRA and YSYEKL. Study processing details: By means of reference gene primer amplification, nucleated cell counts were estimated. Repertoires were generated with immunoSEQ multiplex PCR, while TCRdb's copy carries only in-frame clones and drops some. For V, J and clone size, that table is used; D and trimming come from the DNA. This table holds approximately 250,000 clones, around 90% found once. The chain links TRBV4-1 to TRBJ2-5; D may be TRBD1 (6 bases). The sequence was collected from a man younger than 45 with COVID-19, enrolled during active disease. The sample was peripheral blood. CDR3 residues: CASSQEGQLSRETQYF. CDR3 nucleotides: TGCGCCAGCAGCCAAGAAGGACAGCTAAGCCGGGAGACCCAGTACTTC.